Below are 12 T cell receptor beta chains sequenced from a single sample in a study of T-cell reconstitution after alpha-beta-depleted transplantation in children. During its preparation, the TCRbeta library received unique molecular identifiers. TCRdb re-called the PCR reads with MiXCR, one entry per CDR3 protein. The table lists 500,000 to 750,000 distinct CDR3 sequences, around 13% of them singletons. Sequences were derived from PBMCs, mostly from graft donor cells, sampled 360 days after TCRalphabeta/CD19-depleted stem cell transplant. The receptors were sampled from a male patient between 5 and 17 years old who had a stem cell transplant for acute myeloid leukemia, so the T cells may come from the graft donor.

This clonotype was counted a few times. This chain joins TRBV20-1 and TRBJ2-7, with 7 bases that match TRBD2. Germline V gene lookup returns CDR1 DFQATT and CDR2 SNEGSKA (reference sequence). V lost 5 bases to trimming and J lost 6 bases; unmatched junction nucleotides: 1. CDR3 length equals 10 residues. The CDR3 DNA follows: TGCAGTGCTGGGGGGGTCGAGCAGTACTTC. Translated, it gives CSAGGVEQYF.

This clonotype showed up many times. V is TRBV12-3 or TRBV12-4 and J is TRBJ2-1; no clear D. The CDR3 is 14 residues long. The V end lost 1 base, the J end lost 9 bases, and 13 bases lay between the germline ends. CDR3 amino acids: CASSLVRRAGEQFF. The CDR3 nucleotides are TGTGCCAGCAGTTTAGTACGAAGAGCAGGTGAGCAGTTCTTC.

A few counts support this clonotype. The chain recombines TRBV14 with TRBJ2-7; 8 positions agree with TRBD2. The CDR3 totals 16 residues. Germline CDR1 is SGHDN and CDR2 is FVKESK. V trimming: 1 base; J trimming: 7 bases; junction bases outside the gene matches: 12. CDR3 bases: TGTGCCAGCAGCCAAGGAGCAAAGGCGGGAGGCTGGGAGCAGTACTTC. The encoded protein is CASSQGAKAGGWEQYF.

This chain links TRBV20-1 with TRBJ2-3; D perhaps matches TRBD1 (5 bases). The CDR3 consists of 15 residues. Trimming shortened V by 1 base and J by 0 bases, and 11 bases separated the two germline ends. Germline CDR1 is DFQATT and CDR2 is SNEGSKA (reference sequence). The CDR3 DNA sequence: TGCAGTGCTAGAGCTCCCCAGGGCAGCACAGATACGCAGTATTTT. Translating it yields CSARAPQGSTDTQYF.

This rearrangement joins TRBV11-3 to TRBJ2-2; D could derive from TRBD1 or TRBD2 (5 bases each). This CDR3 is 16 amino acids long. V was trimmed by 4 bases and J by 5 bases, leaving 17 bases between them. Looked up from germline, CDR1 is SGHNT and CDR2 is YENEEA. CDR3 protein: CASSSRTEGRTGELFF. The DNA for the CDR3 is TGTGCCAGCAGCTCGAGGACCGAGGGGCGAACCGGGGAGCTGTTTTTT.

About this clonotype: Possible read error: a much larger clone is one base away. The genes are TRBV14 and TRBJ2-7, with D maybe TRBD1 (5 bases). The germline V and J ends were trimmed by 4 bases and 3 bases, with 13 bases remaining between them. The length of the CDR3 is 14 residues. CDR1 is SGHDN, CDR2 FVKESK, per germline. The CDR3 DNA is TGTGCCAGCAGCCCCTGGACAAGGGTCTACGAGCAGTACTTC. Translated, it gives CASSPWTRVYEQYF.

The chain links TRBV7-6 to TRBJ2-7; no clear D. The CDR3 consists of 16 residues. Germline-derived CDR1 and CDR2 are SGHVS and FNYEAQ. Trimming stripped 6 bases from V and 0 bases from J, with 18 bases between. The CDR3 here is CASSPRTSPLSYEQYF. As DNA, the CDR3 is TGTGCCAGCAGTCCAAGGACGAGCCCACTCTCCTACGAGCAGTACTTC.

J is TRBJ2-1 and V is TRBV7-3, with 12 bases lining up with TRBD2. Germline V gene lookup returns CDR1 SGHTA and CDR2 FQGTGA. V dropped 5 bases and J dropped 5; count of bases not matched to a gene: 7. The CDR3 is 16 amino acids. Here the CDR3 reads CASSTYGLAGNNEQFF. Here the CDR3 DNA reads TGTGCCAGCAGCACCTATGGACTAGCGGGGAACAATGAGCAGTTCTTC. Combining the CDR3 with reference TRBV7-3 and TRBJ2-1 gives the whole variable domain GAGVSQTPSNKVTEKGKYVELRCDPISGHTALYWYRQSLGQGPEFLIYFQGTGAADDSGLPNDRFFAVRPEGSVSTLKIQRTERGDSAVYLCASSTYGLAGNNEQFFGPGTRLTVL.

This clonotype was observed a few times. The genes are TRBV10-3 and TRBJ2-7, with TRBD2 as a possible D gene (6 bases). Germline values: CDR1 ENHRY, CDR2 SYGVKD. CDR3 size: 14 residues. V lost 7 bases, J lost 3 bases, and 16 bases lay in between. CDR3 nucleotide sequence: TGTGCCATCACCGCCGGGACTCGTAGCTACGAGCAGTACTTC. Translation gives CAITAGTRSYEQYF.

The chain employs TRBV28 and TRBJ1-2; TRBD1 might be the D (6 bases). CDR3 length: 14 amino acids. Germline V lookup: CDR1 MDHEN, CDR2 SYDVKM. The germline V and J ends were trimmed by 2 bases and 5 bases, with 12 bases remaining between them. CDR3 residues: CASSLQQGSYGYTF. The DNA of the CDR3 is TGTGCCAGCAGTTTACAACAGGGCTCTTATGGCTACACCTTC.

The chain joins TRBV6-4 to TRBJ2-5; no clear D. This CDR3 spans 15 amino acids. Between the trimmed V and J ends, which lost 6 bases and 0 bases, there was a span of 14 bases. Germline V gene data show CDR1 as MRHNA and CDR2 as SNTAGT. The CDR3 nucleotides are TGTGCCAGCAGGACTCGACGGTTGTACCAAGAGACCCAGTACTTC. Amino acid sequence: CASRTRRLYQETQYF.

The rearrangement joins TRBV30 to TRBJ2-1; tentatively, D is TRBD2 (6 bases). The CDR3 has 12 amino acids. Germline values: CDR1 GTSNPN, CDR2 SVGIG (reference sequence). V gave up 5 bases and J gave up 4 bases, with 9 bases separating them. As DNA, the CDR3 is TGTGCCTGGGGAGGGGCTTACAATGAGCAGTTCTTC. It is translated as CAWGGAYNEQFF.